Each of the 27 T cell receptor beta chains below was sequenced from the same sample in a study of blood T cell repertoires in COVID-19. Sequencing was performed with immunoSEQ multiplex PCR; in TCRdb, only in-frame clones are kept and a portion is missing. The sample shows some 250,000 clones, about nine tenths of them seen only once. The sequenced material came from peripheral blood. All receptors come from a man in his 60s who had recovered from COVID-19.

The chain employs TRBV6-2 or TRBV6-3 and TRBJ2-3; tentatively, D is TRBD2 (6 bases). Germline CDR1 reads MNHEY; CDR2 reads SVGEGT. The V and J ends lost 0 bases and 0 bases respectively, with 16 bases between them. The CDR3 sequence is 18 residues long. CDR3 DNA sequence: TGTGCCAGCAGTTACTCACTTGGACTACCTCATAGCACAGATACGCAGTATTTT. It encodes CASSYSLGLPHSTDTQYF.

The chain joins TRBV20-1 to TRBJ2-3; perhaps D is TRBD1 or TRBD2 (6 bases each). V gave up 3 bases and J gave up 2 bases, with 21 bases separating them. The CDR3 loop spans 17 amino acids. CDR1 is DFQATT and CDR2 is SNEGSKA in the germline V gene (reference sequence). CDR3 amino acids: CSASGGRLLKYTDTQYF. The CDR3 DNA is TGCAGTGCTAGTGGGGGGCGCCTCCTCAAATACACAGATACGCAGTATTTT.

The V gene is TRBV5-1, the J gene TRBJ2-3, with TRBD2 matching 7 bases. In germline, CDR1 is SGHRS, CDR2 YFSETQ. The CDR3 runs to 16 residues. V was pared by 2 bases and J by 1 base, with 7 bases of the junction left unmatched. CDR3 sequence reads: CASSFSGGSRTDTQYF. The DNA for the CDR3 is TGCGCCAGCAGCTTTTCCGGGGGGTCTCGCACAGATACGCAGTATTTT.

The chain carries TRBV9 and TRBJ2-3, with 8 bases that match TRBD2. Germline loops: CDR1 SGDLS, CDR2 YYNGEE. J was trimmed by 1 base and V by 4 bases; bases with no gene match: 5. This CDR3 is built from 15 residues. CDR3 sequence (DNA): TGTGCCAGCAGCCTAAGAGCGGGGGGCACAGATACGCAGTATTTT. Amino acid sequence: CASSLRAGGTDTQYF.

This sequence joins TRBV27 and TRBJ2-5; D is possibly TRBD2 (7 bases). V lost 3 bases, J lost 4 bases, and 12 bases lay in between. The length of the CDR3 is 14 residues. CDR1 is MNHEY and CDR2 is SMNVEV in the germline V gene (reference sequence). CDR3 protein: CASSFVRGGETQYF. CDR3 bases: TGTGCCAGCAGTTTTGTTAGGGGGGGAGAGACCCAGTACTTC.

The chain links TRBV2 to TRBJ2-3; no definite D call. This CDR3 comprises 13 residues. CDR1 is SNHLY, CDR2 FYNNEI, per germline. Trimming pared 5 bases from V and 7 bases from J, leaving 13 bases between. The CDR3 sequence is CASSQRENHTQYF. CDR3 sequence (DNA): TGTGCCAGCAGTCAACGCGAGAATCATACGCAGTATTTT.

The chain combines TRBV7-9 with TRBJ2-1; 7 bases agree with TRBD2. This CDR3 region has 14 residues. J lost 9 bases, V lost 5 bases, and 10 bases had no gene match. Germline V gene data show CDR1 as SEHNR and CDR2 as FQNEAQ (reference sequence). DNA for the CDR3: TGTGCCAGCAGCCCAAGCGGGGCCCTCGGTGAGCAGTTCTTC. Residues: CASSPSGALGEQFF. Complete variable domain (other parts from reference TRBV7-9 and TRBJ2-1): DTGVSQNPRHKITKRGQNVTFRCDPISEHNRLYWYRQTLGQGPEFLTYFQNEAQLEKSRLLSDRFSAERPKGSFSTLEIQRTEQGDSAMYLCASSPSGALGEQFFGPGTRLTVL.

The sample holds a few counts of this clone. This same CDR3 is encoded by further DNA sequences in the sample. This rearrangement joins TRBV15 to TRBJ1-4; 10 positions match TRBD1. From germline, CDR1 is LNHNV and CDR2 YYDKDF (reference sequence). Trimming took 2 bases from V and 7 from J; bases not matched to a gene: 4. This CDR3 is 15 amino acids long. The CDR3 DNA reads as TGTGCCACCAGCAGAAAGACAGGGGGCGGTGAAAAACTGTTTTTT. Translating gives CATSRKTGGGEKLFF. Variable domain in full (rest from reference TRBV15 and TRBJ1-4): DAMVIQNPRYQVTQFGKPVTLSCSQTLNHNVMYWYQQKSSQAPKLLFHYYDKDFNNEADTPDNFQSRRPNTSFCFLDIRSPGLGDTAMYLCATSRKTGGGEKLFFGSGTQLSVL.

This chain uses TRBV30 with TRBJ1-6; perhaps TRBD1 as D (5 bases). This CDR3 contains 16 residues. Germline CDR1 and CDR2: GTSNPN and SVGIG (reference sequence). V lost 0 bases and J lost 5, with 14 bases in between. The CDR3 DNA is TGTGCCTGGAGTGTATTTGGACAATGGGATAATTCACCCCTCCACTTT. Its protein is CAWSVFGQWDNSPLHF.

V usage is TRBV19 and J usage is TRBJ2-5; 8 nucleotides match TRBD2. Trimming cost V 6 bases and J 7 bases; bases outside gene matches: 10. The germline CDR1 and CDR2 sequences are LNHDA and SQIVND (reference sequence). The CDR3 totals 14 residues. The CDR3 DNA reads TGTGCCAGTAGACATAGCGGGGTACAGGGGACCCAGTACTTC. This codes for CASRHSGVQGTQYF.

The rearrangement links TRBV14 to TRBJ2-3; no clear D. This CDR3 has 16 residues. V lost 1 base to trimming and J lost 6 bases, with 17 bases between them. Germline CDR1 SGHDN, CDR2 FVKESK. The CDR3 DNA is TGTGCCAGCAGCCAAGGATCGTATGGGCGAAGTGATACGCAGTATTTT. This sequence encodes CASSQGSYGRSDTQYF.

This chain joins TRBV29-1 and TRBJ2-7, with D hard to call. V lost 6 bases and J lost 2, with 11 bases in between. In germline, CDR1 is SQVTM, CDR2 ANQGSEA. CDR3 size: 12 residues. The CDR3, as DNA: TGCAGCGTCGTACTCTTCCCCTACGAGCAGTACTTC. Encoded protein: CSVVLFPYEQYF.

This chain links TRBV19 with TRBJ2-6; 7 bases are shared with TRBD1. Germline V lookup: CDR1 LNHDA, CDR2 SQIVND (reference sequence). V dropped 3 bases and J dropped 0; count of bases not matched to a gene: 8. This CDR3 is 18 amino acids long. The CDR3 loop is CASSILQGQSSGANVLTF. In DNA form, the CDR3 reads TGTGCCAGTAGTATCCTTCAGGGACAGAGCTCTGGGGCCAACGTCCTGACTTTC.

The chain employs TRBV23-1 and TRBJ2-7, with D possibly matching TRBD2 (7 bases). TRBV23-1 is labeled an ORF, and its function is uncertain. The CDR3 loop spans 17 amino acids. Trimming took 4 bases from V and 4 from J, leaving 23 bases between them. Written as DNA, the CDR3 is TGCGCCAGCAGTCTGCGGGTGCGGGGGCCCCTAGCGTACGAGCAGTACGTC. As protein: CASSLRVRGPLAYEQYV.

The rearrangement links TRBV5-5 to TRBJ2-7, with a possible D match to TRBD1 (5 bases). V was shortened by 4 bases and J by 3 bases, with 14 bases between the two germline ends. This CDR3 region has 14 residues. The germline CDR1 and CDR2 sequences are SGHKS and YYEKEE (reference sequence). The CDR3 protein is CASSPQGTDYEQYF. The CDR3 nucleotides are TGTGCCAGCAGCCCGCAGGGAACTGACTACGAGCAGTACTTC.

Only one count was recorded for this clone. CDR3 in DNA: TGTGCCACCAGTGATTTGACAGGGTATGACACCGGGGAGCTGTTTTTT. Translated: CATSDLTGYDTGELFF. The gene calls are TRBV24-1 and TRBJ2-2, with D possibly being TRBD1 (6 bases). The germline V gene has CDR1 KGHDR and CDR2 SFDVKD. This CDR3 comprises 16 residues. V lost 0 bases and J 3 bases, leaving 10 bases between the germline ends.

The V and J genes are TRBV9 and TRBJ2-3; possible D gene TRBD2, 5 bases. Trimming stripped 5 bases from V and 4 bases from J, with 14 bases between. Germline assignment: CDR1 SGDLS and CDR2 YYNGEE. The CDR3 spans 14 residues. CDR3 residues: CASRVLDRADTQYF. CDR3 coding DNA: TGTGCCAGCAGGGTACTAGACCGGGCAGATACGCAGTATTTT.

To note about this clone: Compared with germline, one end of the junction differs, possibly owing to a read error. Here the CDR3 DNA reads TGTGCCAGCACCATTTTAGACAGGGCGGCGATTCCCTTC. It codes for CASTILDRAAIPF. The rearrangement joins TRBV6-5 to TRBJ1-2, with 7 positions matching TRBD1. Germline lookup yields CDR1 MNHEY and CDR2 SVGAGI. The CDR3 has 13 residues.

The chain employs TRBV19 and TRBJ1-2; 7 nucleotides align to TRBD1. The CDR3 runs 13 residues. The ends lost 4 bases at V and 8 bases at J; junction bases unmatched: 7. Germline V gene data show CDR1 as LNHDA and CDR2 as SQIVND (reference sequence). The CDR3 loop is CASSTDRRRGYTF. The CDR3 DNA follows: TGTGCCAGTAGTACGGACAGGCGTAGGGGCTACACCTTC.

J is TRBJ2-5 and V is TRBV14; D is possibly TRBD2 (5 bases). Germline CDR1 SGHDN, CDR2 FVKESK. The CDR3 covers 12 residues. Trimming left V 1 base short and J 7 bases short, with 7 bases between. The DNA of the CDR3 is TGTGCCAGCAGCCAAGTACGGGGGACCCAGTACTTC. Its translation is CASSQVRGTQYF.

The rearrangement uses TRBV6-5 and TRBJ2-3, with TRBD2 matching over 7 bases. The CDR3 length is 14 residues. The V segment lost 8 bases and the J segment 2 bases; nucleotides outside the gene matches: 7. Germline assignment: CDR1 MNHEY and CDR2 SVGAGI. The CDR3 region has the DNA TGTGCCAGCTGGGACGGGGGGTACACAGATACGCAGTATTTT. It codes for CASWDGGYTDTQYF.

Here the CDR3 DNA reads TGTGCCAGCAGCCCTGGGGGCGGCGGGGGACAATCCTACGAGCAGTACTTC. It encodes CASSPGGGGGQSYEQYF. The V call is TRBV5-4, the J call TRBJ2-7; D possibly corresponds to TRBD2 (7 bases). Trimming took off 4 bases at V and 1 base at J, with 21 bases between the two ends. CDR1 is SGHNT and CDR2 is YYREEE in the germline V gene (reference sequence). The CDR3 loop spans 17 amino acids.

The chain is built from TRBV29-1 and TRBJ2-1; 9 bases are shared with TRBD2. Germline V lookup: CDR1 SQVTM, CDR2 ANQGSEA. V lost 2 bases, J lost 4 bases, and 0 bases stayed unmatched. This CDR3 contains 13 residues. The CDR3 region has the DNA TGCAGCGTTGAACTAGCGGGGTACAATGAGCAGTTCTTC. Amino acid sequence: CSVELAGYNEQFF.

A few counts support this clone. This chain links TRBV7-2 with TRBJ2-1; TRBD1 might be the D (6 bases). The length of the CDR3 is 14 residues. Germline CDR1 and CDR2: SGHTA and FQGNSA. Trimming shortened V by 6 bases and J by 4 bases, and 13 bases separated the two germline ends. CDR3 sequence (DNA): TGTGCCAGCAGACTCAGGGGATTATACAATGAGCAGTTCTTC. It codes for CASRLRGLYNEQFF.

CDR3 bases: TGTGCCAGCTCATTTGGACAGGGATACGCAACTAATGAAAAACTGTTTTTT. Protein product: CASSFGQGYATNEKLFF. The J gene is TRBJ1-4, the V gene TRBV18; 8 bases are a match to TRBD1. This CDR3 is 17 amino acids long. V shed 5 bases, J shed 0 bases, and the junction held 8 bases outside the gene matches. Germline values: CDR1 KGHSH, CDR2 LQKENI.

CDR3 DNA sequence: TGCGCCAGCAGGAACAGGGGCACCGGGGAGCTGTTTTTT. Amino acids: CASRNRGTGELFF. J is TRBJ2-2 and V is TRBV5-1; TRBD1 matches 7 bases. This CDR3 contains 13 residues. V shed 5 bases, J shed 4 bases, and the junction held 2 bases outside the gene matches. CDR1 SGHRS and CDR2 YFSETQ come from the germline V gene.

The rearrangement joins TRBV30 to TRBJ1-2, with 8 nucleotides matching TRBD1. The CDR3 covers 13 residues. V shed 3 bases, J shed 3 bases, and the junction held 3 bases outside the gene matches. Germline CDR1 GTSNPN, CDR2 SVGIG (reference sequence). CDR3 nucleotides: TGTGCCTGGAGCCCGGGACAGGACTATGGCTACACCTTC. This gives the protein CAWSPGQDYGYTF.